Each of the 7 T cell receptor beta chains below was sequenced from the same sample in a study of shared clonotypes between healthy human individuals. TCRdb's copy holds only in-frame clones and misses some; the assay was immunoSEQ multiplex PCR. The sample lists some 2,400,000 clones, under 97% occurring once. The source material was naive CD4+ T cells sorted from blood. Sample subset: CD45RA+ positively selected. The source is a man aged 18 to 29 in good health.

The V and J genes are TRBV11-2 and TRBJ2-5; a possible D gene is TRBD2 (6 bases). The V and J ends lost 0 bases and 6 bases respectively, with 11 bases between them. Germline loops: CDR1 SGHAT, CDR2 FQNNGV. This CDR3 spans 14 amino acids. The CDR3 loop reads CASSLEGGEQTQYF. For the CDR3, the DNA is TGTGCCAGCAGCTTAGAAGGCGGGGAACAGACCCAGTACTTC.

The CDR3 DNA follows: TGTGCCAGCAGCTCCCCTCTAAGGCAGGGAGCTAACTATGGCTACACCTTC. This gives the protein CASSSPLRQGANYGYTF. The V gene is TRBV5-5, the J gene TRBJ1-2; D may be TRBD1 (5 bases). Trimming stripped 3 bases from V and 0 bases from J, with 18 bases between. Germline CDR1 SGHKS, CDR2 YYEKEE (reference sequence). The CDR3 runs 17 residues.

The gene calls are TRBV2 and TRBJ1-4; D is possibly TRBD1 (5 bases). Germline CDR1 is SNHLY and CDR2 is FYNNEI. V was trimmed by 7 bases and J by 3 bases, leaving 21 bases between them. This CDR3 spans 17 amino acids. The chain's CDR3 is CASNLAGPGAANEKLFF. Written as DNA, the CDR3 is TGTGCCAGCAATCTCGCCGGGCCCGGGGCAGCTAATGAAAAACTGTTTTTT.

This clone has only one observation. V gene TRBV18 combines with J gene TRBJ2-2; no firm D call. Germline assignment: CDR1 KGHSH and CDR2 LQKENI. There are 14 residues in the CDR3. The V end was cut by 2 bases, the J end by 1 base, with 5 bases between. This chain's CDR3 is CASSPKQNTGELFF. In DNA, the CDR3 is TGTGCCAGCTCACCAAAGCAGAACACCGGGGAGCTGTTTTTT.

This clone was found a few times. The chain uses TRBV5-1 and TRBJ2-7, with D perhaps TRBD1 (5 bases). V lost 0 bases, J lost 0 bases, and 19 bases lay in between. Germline lookup yields CDR1 SGHRS and CDR2 YFSETQ. CDR3 length: 18 residues. This chain's CDR3 is CASSLDGTKGHLSYEQYF. CDR3 coding DNA: TGCGCCAGCAGCTTGGATGGCACGAAAGGACACCTCTCCTACGAGCAGTACTTC.

In regard to this clone: Different DNA sequences within this sample yield the same CDR3. V and J are TRBV18 and TRBJ1-5; possible D gene TRBD1, 5 bases. This CDR3 region has 14 residues. Trimming took off 3 bases at V and 6 bases at J, with 12 bases between the two ends. The germline V gene has CDR1 KGHSH and CDR2 LQKENI. CDR3 sequence (DNA): TGTGCCAGCTCACCTCAGGGATCGGGTCAGCCCCAGCATTTT. It translates to CASSPQGSGQPQHF. The variable domain in full, completed from reference TRBV18 and TRBJ1-5, reads NAGVMQNPRHLVRRRGQEARLRCSPMKGHSHVYWYRQLPEEGLKFMVYLQKENIIDESGMPKERFSAEFPKEGPSILRIQQVVRGDSAAYFCASSPQGSGQPQHFGDGTRLSIL.

The chain is built from TRBV4-1 and TRBJ2-7; D is possibly TRBD2 (6 bases). The CDR3 covers 14 residues. V lost 1 base to trimming and J lost 6 bases, with 13 bases between them. CDR1 and CDR2 from the germline V gene are MGHRA and YSYEKL. The chain's CDR3 is CASSQGTMVSEQYF. CDR3 coding DNA: TGCGCCAGCAGCCAAGGGACTATGGTTAGCGAGCAGTACTTC.